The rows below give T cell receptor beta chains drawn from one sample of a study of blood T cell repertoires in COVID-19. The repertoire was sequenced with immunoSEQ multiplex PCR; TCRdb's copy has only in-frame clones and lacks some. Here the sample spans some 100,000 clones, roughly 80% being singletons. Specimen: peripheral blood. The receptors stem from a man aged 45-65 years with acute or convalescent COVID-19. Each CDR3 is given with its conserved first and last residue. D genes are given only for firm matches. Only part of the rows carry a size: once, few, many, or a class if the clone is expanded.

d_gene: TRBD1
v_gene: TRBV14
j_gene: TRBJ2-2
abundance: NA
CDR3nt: TGTGCCAGCAGCCAAGTCTCCGGGACAGGGCTATCCGGGGAGCTGTTTTTT
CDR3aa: CASSQVSGTGLSGELFF

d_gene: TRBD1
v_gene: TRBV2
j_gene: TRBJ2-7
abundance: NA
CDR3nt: TGTGCCACCCGGACAGGGGGCTACGAGCAGTACTTC
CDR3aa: CATRTGGYEQYF

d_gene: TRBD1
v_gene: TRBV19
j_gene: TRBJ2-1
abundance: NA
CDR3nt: TGTGCCAGTAGTTTGGGACAGAACAATGAGCAGTTCTTC
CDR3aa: CASSLGQNNEQFF

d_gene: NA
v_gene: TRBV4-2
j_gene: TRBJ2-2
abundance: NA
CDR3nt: TGTGCCAGCAGCCAGCAGGGGCGGGAGAGGGGCACCGGGGAGCTGTTTTTT
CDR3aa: CASSQQGRERGTGELFF

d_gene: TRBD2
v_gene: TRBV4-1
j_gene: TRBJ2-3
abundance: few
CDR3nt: TGCGCCAGCAGCCAAGGCGGGGCGGGGGGCACAGATACGCAGTATTTT
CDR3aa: CASSQGGAGGTDTQYF

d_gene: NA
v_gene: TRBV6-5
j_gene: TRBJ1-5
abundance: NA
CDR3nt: TGTGCCAGCAAAGGGGGTAGAGATCAGCCCCAGCATTTT
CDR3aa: CASKGGRDQPQHF

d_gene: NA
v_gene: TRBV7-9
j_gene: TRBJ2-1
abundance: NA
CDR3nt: TGTGCCAGCAGCTTAGAGGCGGGGCACTACAATGAGCAGTTCTTC
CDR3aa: CASSLEAGHYNEQFF

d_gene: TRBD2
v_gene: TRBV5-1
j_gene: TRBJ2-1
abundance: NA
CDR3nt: TGCGCCAGCAGCTTGATCGTACTAGCGGATCGTAACAATGAGCAGTTCTTC
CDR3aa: CASSLIVLADRNNEQFF

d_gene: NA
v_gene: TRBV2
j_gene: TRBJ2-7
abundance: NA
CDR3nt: TGTGCCAGCACCAAGCTACAGACCTCCTACGAGCAGTACTTC
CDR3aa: CASTKLQTSYEQYF

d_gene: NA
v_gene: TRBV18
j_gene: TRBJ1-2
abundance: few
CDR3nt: TGTGCCAGCTCGGAGGGACGGAGCTATGGCTACACCTTC
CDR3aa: CASSEGRSYGYTF

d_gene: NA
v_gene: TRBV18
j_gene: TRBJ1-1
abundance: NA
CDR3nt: TGTGCCAGCTCACCACGAACAGCCCCTGAAGCTTTCTTT
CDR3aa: CASSPRTAPEAFF

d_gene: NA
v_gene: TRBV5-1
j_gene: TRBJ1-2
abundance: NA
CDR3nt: TGCGCCAGCAGCTTTGGCAGGGTGAAGGAGGGCTACACCTTC
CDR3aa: CASSFGRVKEGYTF

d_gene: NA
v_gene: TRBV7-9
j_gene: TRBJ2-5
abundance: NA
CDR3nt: TGTGCCAGCAGCTTCTTCCAAGAGACCCAGTACTTC
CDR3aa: CASSFFQETQYF

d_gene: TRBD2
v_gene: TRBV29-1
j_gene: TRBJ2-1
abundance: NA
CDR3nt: TGCAGCGTTGAACGGGAGGGCCTGGGCAATGAGCAGTTCTTC
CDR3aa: CSVEREGLGNEQFF

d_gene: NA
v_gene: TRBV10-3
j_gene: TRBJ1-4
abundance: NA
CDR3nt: TGTGCCATCAGTGCGCAGTCTGCAACTAATGAAAAACTGTTTTTT
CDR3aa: CAISAQSATNEKLFF

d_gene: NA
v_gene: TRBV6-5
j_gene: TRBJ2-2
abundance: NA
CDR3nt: TGTGCCAGCAGTTATTCAGGGGTCTTGAACACCGGGGAGCTGTTTTTT
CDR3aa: CASSYSGVLNTGELFF

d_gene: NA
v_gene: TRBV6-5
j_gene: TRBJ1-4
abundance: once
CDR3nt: TGTGCCAGCAAGACCGGGGGGCTAGGAGAAAAACTGTTTTTT
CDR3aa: CASKTGGLGEKLFF

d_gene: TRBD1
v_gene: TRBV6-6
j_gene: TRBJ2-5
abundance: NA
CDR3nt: TGTGCCAGCAGCAGCACAGGGGGCAGGGAGACCCAGTACTTC
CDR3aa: CASSSTGGRETQYF

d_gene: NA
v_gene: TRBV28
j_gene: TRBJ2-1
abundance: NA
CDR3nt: TGTGCCAGCAGACCCCCGACGGAGGAGCAGTTCTTC
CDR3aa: CASRPPTEEQFF

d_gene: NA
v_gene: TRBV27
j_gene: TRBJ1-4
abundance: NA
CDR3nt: TGTGCCAGCACCCTGGTAGGCCCGCCGGGACAAATAGGCTGGAATGAAAAACTGTTTTTT
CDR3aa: CASTLVGPPGQIGWNEKLFF

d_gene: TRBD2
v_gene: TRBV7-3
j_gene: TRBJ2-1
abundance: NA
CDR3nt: TGTGCCAGCAGCCAGAGCGGGATAACAAACAATGAGCAGTTCTTC
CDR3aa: CASSQSGITNNEQFF

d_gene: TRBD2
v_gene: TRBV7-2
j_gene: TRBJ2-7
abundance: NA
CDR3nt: TGTGCCAGCAGCGTCGCTAGCGGGGGGAAGTACGAGCAGTACTTC
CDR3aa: CASSVASGGKYEQYF

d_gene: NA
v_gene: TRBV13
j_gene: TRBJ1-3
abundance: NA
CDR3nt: TGTGCCAGCAGCTTAGGCCTATTGGCTGGAAACACCATATATTTT
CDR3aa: CASSLGLLAGNTIYF

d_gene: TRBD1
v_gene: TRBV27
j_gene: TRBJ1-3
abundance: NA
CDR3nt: TGTGCCAGCTCCCGACAGGGGATGACTGGAAACACCATATATTTT
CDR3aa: CASSRQGMTGNTIYF

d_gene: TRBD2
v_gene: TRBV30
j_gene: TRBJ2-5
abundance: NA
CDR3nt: TGTGCCTGGAGGAGAAAGTCTAACGGGAGGACCCAAGAGACCCAGTACTTC
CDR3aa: CAWRRKSNGRTQETQYF

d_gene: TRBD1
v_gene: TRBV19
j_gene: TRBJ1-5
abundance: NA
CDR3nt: TGTGCCAGTAGTCACACAGGGGGCGAGTCACCCCAGCATTTT
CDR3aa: CASSHTGGESPQHF

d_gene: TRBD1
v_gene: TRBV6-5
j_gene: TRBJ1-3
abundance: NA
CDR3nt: TGTGCCAGCACCCCGGGGACAGGTCAAAACACCATATATTTT
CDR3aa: CASTPGTGQNTIYF

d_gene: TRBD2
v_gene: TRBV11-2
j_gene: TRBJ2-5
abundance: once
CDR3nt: TGTGCCAGCAGCTTATTCACCCCGGGGGGGCCTACGGCCCAGTACTTC
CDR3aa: CASSLFTPGGPTAQYF

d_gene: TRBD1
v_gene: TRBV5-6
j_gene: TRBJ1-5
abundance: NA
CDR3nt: TGTGCCAGCAGCTATCGACAGGGCCAAGGCAATCAGCCCCAGCATTTT
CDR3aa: CASSYRQGQGNQPQHF

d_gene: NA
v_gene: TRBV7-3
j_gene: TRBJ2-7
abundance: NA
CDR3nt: TGTGCCAGCAGCTTCACCTACGAGCAGTACTTC
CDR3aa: CASSFTYEQYF

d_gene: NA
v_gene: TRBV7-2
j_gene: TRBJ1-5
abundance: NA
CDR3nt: TGTGCCAGCAGCTTATCGAGCAATCAGCCCCAGCATTTT
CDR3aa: CASSLSSNQPQHF

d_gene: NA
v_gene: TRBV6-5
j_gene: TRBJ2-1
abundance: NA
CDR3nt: TGTGCCAGCAGTAACCAGGGGCATGAGCAGTTCTTC
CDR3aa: CASSNQGHEQFF

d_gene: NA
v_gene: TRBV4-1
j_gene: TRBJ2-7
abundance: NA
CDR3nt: TGCGCCAGCAGCCAAGTCCGGACAACGTACGAGCAGTACTTC
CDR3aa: CASSQVRTTYEQYF

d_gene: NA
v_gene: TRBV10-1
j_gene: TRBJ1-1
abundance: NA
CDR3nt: TGCGCCAGCAGTGAGTCCGGGGGGACTGAAGCTTTCTTT
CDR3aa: CASSESGGTEAFF

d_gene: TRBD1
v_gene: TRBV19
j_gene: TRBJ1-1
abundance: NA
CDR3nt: TGTGCCAGTAAATGGCCAGGGGGCCTTGAAGCTTTCTTT
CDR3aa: CASKWPGGLEAFF

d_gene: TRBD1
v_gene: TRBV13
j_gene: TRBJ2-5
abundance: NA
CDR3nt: TGTGCCAGCAGACCAACCGGGACAGCCGAAGAGACCCAGTACTTC
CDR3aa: CASRPTGTAEETQYF

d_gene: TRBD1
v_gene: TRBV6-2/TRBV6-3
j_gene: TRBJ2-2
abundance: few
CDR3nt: TGTGCCAGCAGTCAGGACAGGGAATATGGTATTGCCGGGGAGCTGTTTTTT
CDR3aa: CASSQDREYGIAGELFF

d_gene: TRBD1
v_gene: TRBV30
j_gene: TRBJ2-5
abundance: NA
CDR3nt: TGTGCCTCGAGTACTTCAGGGGGCGCTTGGGAGACCCAGTACTTC
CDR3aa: CASSTSGGAWETQYF

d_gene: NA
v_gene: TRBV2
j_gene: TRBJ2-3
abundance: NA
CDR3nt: TGTGCCAGCAGTGTTGATAGCGGAGGAATCACAGATACGCAGTATTTT
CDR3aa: CASSVDSGGITDTQYF

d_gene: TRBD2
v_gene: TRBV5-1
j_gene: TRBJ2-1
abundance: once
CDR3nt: TGCGCCAGCAGCTTAATCCTTAGCGGGAACTACAATGAGCAGTTCTTC
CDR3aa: CASSLILSGNYNEQFF

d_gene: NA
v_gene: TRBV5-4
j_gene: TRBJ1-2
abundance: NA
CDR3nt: TGTGCCAGCAGCTTGGAGACAGGATATGGCTACACCTTC
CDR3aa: CASSLETGYGYTF

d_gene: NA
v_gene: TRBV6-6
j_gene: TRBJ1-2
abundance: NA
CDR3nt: TGTGCCAGCAGTTACGCCGAGGCTAACTATGGCTACACCTTC
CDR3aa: CASSYAEANYGYTF

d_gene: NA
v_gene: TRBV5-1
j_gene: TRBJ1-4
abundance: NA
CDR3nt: TGCGCCAGCAGCTTGGTAGGAGGGTCAGGTGAAAAACTGTTTTTT
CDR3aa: CASSLVGGSGEKLFF

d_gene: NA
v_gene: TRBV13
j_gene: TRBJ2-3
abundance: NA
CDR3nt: TGTGCCAGCAGCTTAGCGGGAGTCACAGATACGCAGTATTTT
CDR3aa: CASSLAGVTDTQYF

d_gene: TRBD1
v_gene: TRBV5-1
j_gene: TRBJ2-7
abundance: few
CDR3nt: TGCGCCAGCAGCTCACGGACAGGGGGCGGCTACGAGCAGTACTTC
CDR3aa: CASSSRTGGGYEQYF

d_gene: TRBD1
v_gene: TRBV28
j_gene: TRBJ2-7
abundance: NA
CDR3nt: TGTGCCAGCCGGCCCTCAGGGCTAGGGGGCCACGAGCAGTACTTC
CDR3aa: CASRPSGLGGHEQYF

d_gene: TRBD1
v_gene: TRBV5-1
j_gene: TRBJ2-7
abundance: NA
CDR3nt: TGCGCCAGCAGCGTGGGACAGGGGGCAGACTACGAGCAGTACTTC
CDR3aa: CASSVGQGADYEQYF

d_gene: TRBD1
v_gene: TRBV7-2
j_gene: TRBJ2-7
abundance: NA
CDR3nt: TGTGCCAGCAGCTTTACCGGGACAGGGGGCTACGAGCAGTACTTC
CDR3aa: CASSFTGTGGYEQYF

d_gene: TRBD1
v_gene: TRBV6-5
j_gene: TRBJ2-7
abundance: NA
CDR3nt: TGTGCCAGTAGTTACTCGGACAGGTTCTCCTACGAGCAGTACTTC
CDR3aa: CASSYSDRFSYEQYF

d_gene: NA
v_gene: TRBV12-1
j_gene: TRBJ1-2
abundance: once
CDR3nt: TGTGCCAGCAGCTTTGGGGGCGAAGACCATGGCTACACCTTC
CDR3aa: CASSFGGEDHGYTF

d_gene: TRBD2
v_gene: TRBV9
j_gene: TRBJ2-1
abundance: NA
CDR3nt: TGTGCCAGCAGCGTTGGAGCGGGAGGGGGCAATGAGCAGTTCTTC
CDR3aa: CASSVGAGGGNEQFF

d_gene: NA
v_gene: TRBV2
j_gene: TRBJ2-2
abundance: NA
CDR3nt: TGTGCCAGCAGTATGTACCTACCCACCGGGGAGCTGTTTTTT
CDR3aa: CASSMYLPTGELFF

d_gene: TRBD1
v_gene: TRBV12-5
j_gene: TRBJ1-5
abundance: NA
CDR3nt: TGTGCTAGTGCCACAGGGGAGGTGGGTCAGCCCCAGCATTTT
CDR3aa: CASATGEVGQPQHF

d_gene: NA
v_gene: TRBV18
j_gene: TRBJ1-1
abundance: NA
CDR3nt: TGTGCCAGCTCACCATCTTCGAACACTGAAGCTTTCTTT
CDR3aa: CASSPSSNTEAFF

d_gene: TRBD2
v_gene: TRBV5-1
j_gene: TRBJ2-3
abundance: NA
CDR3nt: TGCGCCAGCAGCTGGACTAGCGGGGCCAACACAGATACGCAGTATTTT
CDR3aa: CASSWTSGANTDTQYF

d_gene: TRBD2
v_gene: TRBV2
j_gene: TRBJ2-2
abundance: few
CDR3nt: TGTGCCAGCAGTGGGACTAGGTCGAACACCGGGGAGCTGTTTTTT
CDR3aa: CASSGTRSNTGELFF

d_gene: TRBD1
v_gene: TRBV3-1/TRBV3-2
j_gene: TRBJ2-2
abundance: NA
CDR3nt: TGTGCCAGCAGCCAAGCGACAGGGGAGAACACCGGGGAGCTGTTTTTT
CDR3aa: CASSQATGENTGELFF